The next 20 T cell receptor beta chains were all read from a single sample in a study of blood T cell repertoires in COVID-19. Clones were read by immunoSEQ multiplex PCR, and TCRdb kept only the in-frame ones, dropping some. Of more than 250,000 clones listed, 80% to 90% are singletons. The specimen sequenced was peripheral blood. These receptors originate from a man in his fifties with active or convalescent COVID-19.

The chain recombines TRBV7-9 with TRBJ2-5, with TRBD1 identical over 10 bases. The germline gives CDR1 SEHNR, CDR2 FQNEAQ (reference sequence). J gave up 5 bases and V 1 base, and 7 bases lay outside the gene matches. The CDR3 spans 16 residues. As DNA, the CDR3 is TGTGCCAGCAGCTTAGAGGTGGGGACAGGGGTGGAGACCCAGTACTTC. Encoded protein: CASSLEVGTGVETQYF.

This clone was detected only once. V is TRBV6-6 and J is TRBJ2-2, with D unclear. The CDR3 is 15 residues long. Germline V CDR1 and CDR2: MNHNY, SVGAGI (reference sequence). Trimming pared 7 bases from V and 6 bases from J, leaving 18 bases between. This CDR3 reads CASIPRPAGAGELFF. The CDR3 DNA follows: TGTGCCAGCATCCCAAGGCCGGCAGGTGCCGGGGAGCTGTTTTTT.

The CDR3 is CASSAPGQPPYEQYF. CDR3 in DNA: TGTGCCAGCAGTGCCCCGGGACAGCCGCCCTACGAGCAGTACTTC. The chain has TRBV28 and TRBJ2-7, with TRBD1 matching over 7 bases. Germline V lookup: CDR1 MDHEN, CDR2 SYDVKM. The trim removed 5 bases at V and 2 bases at J, leaving 9 bases unmatched. The CDR3 extends over 15 amino acids.

For the CDR3, the DNA is TGTGCCAGCAGTGAAGCGCTTCCAGACAATGAGCAGTTCTTC. Translating gives CASSEALPDNEQFF. The V and J genes are TRBV2 and TRBJ2-1, with D hard to call. Germline CDR1 and CDR2: SNHLY and FYNNEI. The CDR3 has 14 amino acids. V dropped 0 bases and J dropped 5 bases, with 8 bases sitting between them.

V usage is TRBV12-3 or TRBV12-4 and J usage is TRBJ1-2; D is unclear. Trimming shortened V by 1 base and J by 4 bases, and 7 bases separated the two germline ends. CDR3 length equals 13 residues. The CDR3, as DNA: TGTGCCAGCAGTTTAGTCCAGGCCTATGGCTACACCTTC. As protein: CASSLVQAYGYTF.

This clone has a single count. The chain links TRBV5-1 to TRBJ1-3, with 9 bases identical to TRBD1. After removal of 0 bases from V and 1 base from J, the junction contained 2 bases not matched to a gene. From germline, CDR1 is SGHRS and CDR2 YFSETQ. The CDR3 is made up of 16 amino acids. CDR3 in DNA: TGCGCCAGCAGCTTGGCCGGACAGGGGTCTGGAAACACCATATATTTT. This translates into CASSLAGQGSGNTIYF.

The rearrangement joins TRBV3-1 (or the pseudogene TRBV3-2) to TRBJ2-5, with 9 bases fitting TRBD2. Looked up from germline, CDR1 is LGHDT and CDR2 is YNNKEL (reference sequence). This CDR3 contains 14 residues. V lost 6 bases, J lost 5 bases, and 7 bases stayed unmatched. The CDR3 loop reads CASSIAGVRETQYF. CDR3 nucleotides: TGTGCCAGCAGTATAGCGGGAGTGCGGGAGACCCAGTACTTC.

This sequence joins TRBV9 and TRBJ1-3, with unresolved D. V lost 3 bases, J lost 3 bases, and 4 bases lay in between. Per germline, CDR1 SGDLS and CDR2 YYNGEE. This CDR3 spans 12 amino acids. The CDR3: CASSALGNTIYF. DNA of the CDR3: TGTGCCAGCAGCGCCCTTGGAAACACCATATATTTT.

The chain links TRBV2 to TRBJ2-2, with TRBD1 identical over 9 bases. Germline V gives CDR1 SNHLY, CDR2 FYNNEI. V shed 6 bases and J 4 bases; nucleotides not matched to a gene: 3. The CDR3 covers 14 residues. The CDR3 loop is CASRGQGSTGELFF. The CDR3 DNA reads TGTGCCAGCAGGGGACAGGGCAGCACCGGGGAGCTGTTTTTT.

The chain is built from TRBV6-5 and TRBJ1-2; D gene unclear. The CDR3 extends over 15 amino acids. CDR1 MNHEY and CDR2 SVGAGI come from the germline V gene. V lost 2 bases to trimming and J lost 5 bases, with 15 bases between them. CDR3 residues: CASSYRSIDIYGYTF. CDR3 bases: TGTGCCAGCAGTTACCGATCGATAGACATATATGGCTACACCTTC.

V usage is TRBV3-1 (or the pseudogene TRBV3-2) and J usage is TRBJ2-7; D uncertain. The CDR3 is 13 residues long. V lost 2 bases, J lost 3 bases, and 8 bases lay in between. From germline, CDR1 is LGHDT and CDR2 YNNKEL (reference sequence). The CDR3 DNA sequence: TGTGCCAGCAGCCAAACAATTCTCTACGAGCAGTACTTC. Amino acids: CASSQTILYEQYF.

The rearrangement links TRBV21-1 to TRBJ1-5; the table assigns TRBD1, which was not confirmed against the DNA. TRBV21-1 is termed a pseudogene. The CDR3 has 15 amino acids. This chain's CDR3 is CASSKEGPSNQPQHF. CDR3 bases: TGTGCCAGCAGCAAAGAGGGGCCCAGCAATCAGCCCCAGCATTTT.

This clone has more than one count but fewer than ten. The rearrangement joins TRBV18 to TRBJ1-6; D perhaps matches TRBD1 (5 bases). V dropped 5 bases and J dropped 4 bases, with 9 bases sitting between them. Germline V CDR1 and CDR2: KGHSH, LQKENI. The CDR3 is 14 amino acids. The CDR3 spells CASSSRDYNSPLHF. CDR3 sequence (DNA): TGTGCCAGCTCATCCAGGGATTATAATTCACCCCTCCACTTT.

The gene calls are TRBV5-1 and TRBJ2-3; TRBD2 might be the D (5 bases). Trimming stripped 0 bases from V and 0 bases from J, with 11 bases between. This CDR3 contains 16 residues. Germline V CDR1 and CDR2: SGHRS, YFSETQ. The CDR3 here is CASSLDGRTSTDTQYF. CDR3 DNA: TGCGCCAGCAGCTTGGATGGGAGAACTAGCACAGATACGCAGTATTTT.

The V gene is TRBV12-5, the J gene TRBJ2-1; TRBD1 aligns across 8 bases. The junction had 6 bases not matched to a gene; V was cut back by 1 base and J by 7 bases. Germline V lookup: CDR1 LGHNT, CDR2 FRNRAP. The CDR3 covers 15 residues. The CDR3 region is CASGLGTGYSNEQFF. The CDR3, as DNA: TGTGCTAGTGGTTTGGGGACAGGGTATTCAAATGAGCAGTTCTTC. Using reference TRBV12-5 and TRBJ2-1 for the parts outside the CDR3, the full variable domain is DARVTQTPRHKVTEMGQEVTMRCQPILGHNTVFWYRQTMMQGLELLAYFRNRAPLDDSGMPKDRFSAEMPDATLATLKIQPSEPRDSAVYFCASGLGTGYSNEQFFGPGTRLTVL.

The gene calls are TRBV6-4 and TRBJ1-1; D is uncertain. V dropped 0 bases and J dropped 7 bases, with 9 bases sitting between them. The CDR3 extends over 13 amino acids. The germline gives CDR1 MRHNA, CDR2 SNTAGT. This CDR3 is CASSDSRGHEAFF. CDR3 DNA: TGTGCCAGCAGTGACTCGAGAGGGCATGAAGCTTTCTTT.

V gene TRBV10-3 combines with J gene TRBJ2-1; 10 bases fit TRBD2. Per the germline V gene, CDR1 is ENHRY and CDR2 is SYGVKD. V was clipped by 2 bases and J by 8 bases; unmatched bases: 12. The CDR3 has 17 residues. The CDR3 bases are TGTGCCATCAGTGAGCGGCGGCTAGCGGGAGTAGTCGATGAGCAGTTCTTC. Its translation: CAISERRLAGVVDEQFF.

The chain is built from TRBV29-1 and TRBJ1-5; no definite D call. V shed 7 bases and J shed 6 bases, with 16 bases lying between them. The V gene's germline CDR1 is SQVTM and CDR2 ANQGSEA. The CDR3 contains 13 residues. The CDR3 loop is CSAEVGTGQPQHF. For the CDR3, the DNA is TGCAGCGCCGAGGTAGGAACTGGTCAGCCCCAGCATTTT.

The chain links TRBV25-1 to TRBJ2-3; D is perhaps TRBD1 (5 bases). The CDR3 sequence is 15 residues long. The V end lost 3 bases, the J end lost 5 bases, and 15 bases lay between the germline ends. From germline, CDR1 is MGHDK and CDR2 SYGVNS. CDR3 sequence: CASSDLQGFGDTQYF. CDR3 nucleotides: TGTGCCAGCAGTGACCTCCAGGGTTTCGGAGATACGCAGTATTTT.

This clone was seen a single time. The V gene is TRBV7-3, the J gene TRBJ2-7; 9 bases are a match to TRBD2. J gave up 1 base and V 6 bases, and 7 bases lay outside the gene matches. CDR1 and CDR2 from the germline V gene are SGHTA and FQGTGA. The CDR3 covers 15 residues. The CDR3: CASSLAGVTSYEQYF. The CDR3 coding sequence is TGTGCCAGCAGTTTAGCGGGAGTGACGTCCTACGAGCAGTACTTC.